Shown below are 17 T cell receptor beta chains from a single sample sequenced in a study of blood T cell repertoires in COVID-19. Measured with immunoSEQ multiplex PCR; TCRdb has only the in-frame clones, and not every one. The sample includes 250,000 to 400,000 clones, under 90% seen only once; the top ten take less than 3%. Sequencing was done on a sample of peripheral blood. The source of these receptors is a woman in her twenties or thirties with COVID-19, enrolled during active disease.

The chain uses TRBV30 and TRBJ2-2, with D possibly matching TRBD2 (5 bases). Trimming left V 4 bases short and J 1 base short, with 7 bases between. Germline CDR1 and CDR2: GTSNPN and SVGIG (reference sequence). The CDR3 runs to 13 residues. The CDR3 DNA follows: TGTGCCTGGACAGGACTGAACACCGGGGAGCTGTTTTTT. This sequence encodes CAWTGLNTGELFF.

V usage is TRBV19 and J usage is TRBJ1-1, with D tentatively TRBD1 (5 bases). The V end lost 9 bases, the J end lost 5 bases, and 22 bases lay between the germline ends. The length of the CDR3 is 15 residues. Germline CDR1 is LNHDA and CDR2 is SQIVND (reference sequence). CDR3 in amino acids: CASTLQETYGTEAFF. Here the CDR3 DNA reads TGTGCCAGCACGCTACAGGAGACGTACGGTACTGAAGCTTTCTTT.

This clone was observed a few times. The chain couples TRBV27 to TRBJ1-1; 9 positions agree with TRBD1. The V segment lost 8 bases and the J segment 1 base; nucleotides outside the gene matches: 5. Germline V lookup: CDR1 MNHEY, CDR2 SMNVEV (reference sequence). The CDR3 loop spans 14 amino acids. The CDR3 here is CASWDREGNTEAFF. CDR3 nucleotide sequence: TGTGCCAGCTGGGACAGGGAAGGGAACACTGAAGCTTTCTTT.

The rearrangement joins TRBV18 to TRBJ1-1; a possible D gene is TRBD1 (6 bases). Germline V gene sequence: CDR1 KGHSH, CDR2 LQKENI. Trimming cost V 3 bases and J 0 bases, with 14 bases left between them. The CDR3 runs 16 residues. DNA of the CDR3: TGTGCCAGCTCACCTACAGGACAGAGCATGAACACTGAAGCTTTCTTT. This codes for CASSPTGQSMNTEAFF. Combining the CDR3 with reference TRBV18 and TRBJ1-1 gives the whole variable domain NAGVMQNPRHLVRRRGQEARLRCSPMKGHSHVYWYRQLPEEGLKFMVYLQKENIIDESGMPKERFSAEFPKEGPSILRIQQVVRGDSAAYFCASSPTGQSMNTEAFFGQGTRLTVV.

In DNA form, the CDR3 reads TGTGCCTGGAGAGGCGGGGGGGAAGGGGAGCTGTTTTTT. Its translation: CAWRGGGEGELFF. The rearrangement uses TRBV30 and TRBJ2-2; TRBD2 matches 9 bases. Unmatched junction bases numbered 4, after V lost 3 bases and J lost 8 bases. The length of the CDR3 is 13 residues. Germline CDR1 GTSNPN, CDR2 SVGIG (reference sequence).

The chain uses TRBV14 and TRBJ2-7; D ambiguous. This CDR3 is built from 13 residues. CDR1 SGHDN and CDR2 FVKESK come from the germline V gene. Between the trimmed V and J ends, which lost 4 bases and 3 bases, there was a span of 10 bases. Written as DNA, the CDR3 is TGTGCCAGCAGCCCCCGACAACACTACGAGCAGTACTTC. This gives the protein CASSPRQHYEQYF.

J is TRBJ2-7 and V is TRBV5-1; D is undetermined. Trimming shortened V by 2 bases and J by 0 bases, and 15 bases separated the two germline ends. From germline, CDR1 is SGHRS and CDR2 YFSETQ. This CDR3 comprises 16 residues. The CDR3 nucleotides are TGCGCCAGCAGCTTAGACTCATACGAATTCTCCTACGAGCAGTACTTC. This gives the protein CASSLDSYEFSYEQYF.

A single count supports this clone. The DNA of the CDR3 is TGTGCCAGCAGCCGCGGGAGGACGAACACCGGGGAGCTGTTTTTT. This codes for CASSRGRTNTGELFF. The chain joins TRBV6-5 to TRBJ2-2; 8 bases map to TRBD2. The CDR3 is 15 amino acids. CDR1 and CDR2 from the germline V gene are MNHEY and SVGAGI. Trimming took 6 bases from V and 0 from J; bases not matched to a gene: 3.

The V and J genes are TRBV3-1 (or the pseudogene TRBV3-2) and TRBJ1-2; TRBD1 aligns across 9 bases. CDR3 size: 15 residues. Germline CDR1 is LGHDT and CDR2 is YNNKEL (reference sequence). V dropped 0 bases and J dropped 7; count of bases not matched to a gene: 6. DNA of the CDR3: TGTGCCAGCAGCCAAGATCCGGGGGACAGGGTTGGCTACACCTTC. Its protein is CASSQDPGDRVGYTF.

The gene calls are TRBV7-8 and TRBJ2-7; 12 bases line up with TRBD2. The germline V gene has CDR1 SGHVS and CDR2 FQNEAQ. CDR3 length equals 16 residues. After removal of 4 bases from V and 7 bases from J, the junction contained 11 bases not matched to a gene. CDR3 residues: CASSSRRLAGAREQYF. The CDR3 region has the DNA TGTGCCAGCAGCTCGAGGCGACTAGCGGGAGCTCGTGAGCAGTACTTC.

The chain joins TRBV10-1 to TRBJ1-1, with TRBD1 identical over 7 bases. The CDR3 runs to 15 residues. Germline-derived CDR1 and CDR2 are WNHNN and SYGVQD (reference sequence). With 3 bases clipped from V and 1 base from J, the junction kept 5 bases outside the gene matches. This CDR3 is CASSDSGTANTEAFF. DNA of the CDR3: TGCGCCAGCAGTGACTCCGGGACAGCGAACACTGAAGCTTTCTTT.

J is TRBJ1-1 and V is TRBV19; perhaps TRBD1 as D (6 bases). The CDR3 contains 15 residues. The ends were cut back, 3 bases at V and 1 base at J, with 12 bases in the middle. Germline V gives CDR1 LNHDA, CDR2 SQIVND (reference sequence). CDR3 sequence reads: CASSIAGTTNTEAFF. The CDR3 DNA reads TGTGCCAGTAGTATCGCCGGGACAACGAACACTGAAGCTTTCTTT.

The genes are TRBV7-9 and TRBJ2-5, with D hard to call. CDR1 and CDR2 (germline): SEHNR, FQNEAQ (reference sequence). CDR3 length equals 15 residues. V was pared by 5 bases and J by 2 bases, with 15 bases between. The CDR3 bases are TGTGCCAGCAGCGGTCACAGAAAACTTCAAGAGACCCAGTACTTC. It encodes CASSGHRKLQETQYF.

The V call is TRBV3-1 (or the pseudogene TRBV3-2), the J call TRBJ2-7, with D hard to call. The V and J ends lost 0 bases and 0 bases respectively, with 6 bases between them. The germline CDR1 and CDR2 sequences are LGHDT and YNNKEL (reference sequence). This CDR3 has 14 amino acids. The CDR3 reads CASSQDSFSYEQYF. For the CDR3, the DNA is TGTGCCAGCAGCCAAGACTCCTTCTCCTACGAGCAGTACTTC.

This sequence joins TRBV27 and TRBJ1-4, with 7 bases identical to TRBD1. Germline V lookup: CDR1 MNHEY, CDR2 SMNVEV (reference sequence). V lost 11 bases, J lost 4 bases, and 13 bases stayed unmatched. The CDR3 contains 15 residues. In DNA form, the CDR3 reads TGTGCCTCCAAAGCACAGGGGCTCAGTAATGAAAAACTGTTTTTT. Amino acid sequence: CASKAQGLSNEKLFF.

The V gene is TRBV6-5, the J gene TRBJ2-7, with D unresolved. Trimming took off 6 bases at V and 3 bases at J, with 6 bases between the two ends. CDR1 and CDR2 from the germline V gene are MNHEY and SVGAGI. The CDR3 is 11 amino acids. In nucleotides, the CDR3 is TGTGCCAGCAGCTCTGTCTACGAGCAGTACTTC. Amino acids: CASSSVYEQYF.

This sequence joins TRBV11-2 and TRBJ2-1; TRBD2 aligns across 7 bases. V lost 5 bases to trimming and J lost 8 bases; unmatched junction nucleotides: 15. Germline V CDR1 and CDR2: SGHAT, FQNNGV. This CDR3 contains 16 residues. The CDR3 loop is CASSLPLAGEEHEQFF. The CDR3 bases are TGTGCCAGCAGCCTACCTCTTGCGGGAGAGGAGCATGAGCAGTTCTTC.